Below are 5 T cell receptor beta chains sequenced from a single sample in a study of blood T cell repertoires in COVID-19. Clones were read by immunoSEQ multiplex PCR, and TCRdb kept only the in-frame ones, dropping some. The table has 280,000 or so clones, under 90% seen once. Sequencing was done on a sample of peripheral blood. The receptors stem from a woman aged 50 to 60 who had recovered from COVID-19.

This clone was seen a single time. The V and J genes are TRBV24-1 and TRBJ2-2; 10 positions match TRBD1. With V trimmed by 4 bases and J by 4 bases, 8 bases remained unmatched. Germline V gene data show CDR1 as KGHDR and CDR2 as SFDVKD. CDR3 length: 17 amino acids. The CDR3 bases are TGTGCCACCAGTGACCCCGGGACAGGGGCGGGCACCGGGGAGCTGTTTTTT. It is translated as CATSDPGTGAGTGELFF.

This CDR3 reads CASTPGGGIHTEAFF. The CDR3 DNA follows: TGTGCCAGTACACCTGGCGGCGGAATCCACACTGAAGCTTTCTTT. This rearrangement joins TRBV19 to TRBJ1-1; D not resolved. Germline V gene data show CDR1 as LNHDA and CDR2 as SQIVND (reference sequence). The V end was cut by 7 bases, the J end by 3 bases, with 18 bases between. The CDR3 has 15 amino acids.

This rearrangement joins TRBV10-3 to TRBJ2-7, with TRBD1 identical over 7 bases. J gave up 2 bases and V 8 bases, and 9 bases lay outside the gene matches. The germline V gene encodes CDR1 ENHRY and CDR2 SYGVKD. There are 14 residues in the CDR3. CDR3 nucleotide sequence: TGTGCCATCTCAGGACAGGAACATCCCTACGAGCAGTACTTC. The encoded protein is CAISGQEHPYEQYF.

CDR3 residues: CASSQGDRGGTDTQYF. The CDR3 DNA reads as TGTGCCAGCAGCCAAGGGGACAGGGGGGGTACAGATACGCAGTATTTT. V usage is TRBV3-1 (or the pseudogene TRBV3-2) and J usage is TRBJ2-3; TRBD1 aligns across 11 bases. CDR3 length: 16 residues. J was trimmed by 3 bases and V by 1 base; bases with no gene match: 3. Germline V gives CDR1 LGHDT, CDR2 YNNKEL (reference sequence).

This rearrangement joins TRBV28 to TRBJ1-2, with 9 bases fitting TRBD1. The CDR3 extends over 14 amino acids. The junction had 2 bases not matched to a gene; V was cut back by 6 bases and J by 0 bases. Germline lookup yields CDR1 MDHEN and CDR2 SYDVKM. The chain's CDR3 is CASSRDRANYGYTF. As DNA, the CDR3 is TGTGCCAGCAGCCGGGACAGGGCTAACTATGGCTACACCTTC.